A selection of T cell receptor beta chains follows, all from one sample in a study of persistence of HIV-infected CD4 T cells. Their specific antigens are unknown. Measured with immunoSEQ multiplex PCR; TCRdb has only the in-frame clones, and not every one. This sample has about 37,000 clones, with 75% to 90% found just once. Sample: CD4+ T cells sorted from PBMCs after approximately 20-hour stimulation, taken from a patient who received antiretroviral therapy. These receptors all stem from an adult man with HIV who was CMV-seropositive. The CDR3 runs from the conserved cysteine through the conserved F or W. Each record gives: D gene, J gene, V gene, clone size, CDR3 protein, CDR3 DNA. The D gene is left open where the match is weak. Only part of the rows carry a size: once, few, many, or a class if the clone is expanded.

>-|TRBJ1-1|TRBV6-5|few
CASQTGRPEAFF
TGTGCCAGCCAAACGGGGAGGCCTGAAGCTTTCTTT
>TRBD1|TRBJ2-2|TRBV10-1|-
CASSESNRGRSGELFF
TGCGCCAGCAGTGAGTCGAACAGGGGGCGAAGCGGGGAGCTGTTTTTT
>TRBD1|TRBJ2-5|TRBV5-1|-
CASSLWPPGQGAGETQYF
TGCGCCAGCAGCTTGTGGCCTCCGGGACAGGGGGCAGGGGAGACCCAGTACTTC
>TRBD1|TRBJ1-1|TRBV5-1|-
CASGQGAGNTEAFF
TGCGCCAGCGGACAGGGGGCGGGGAACACTGAAGCTTTCTTT
>-|TRBJ1-1|TRBV28|-
CASTSSRGNTEAFF
TGTGCCAGCACCTCGAGCAGGGGGAACACTGAAGCTTTCTTT
>TRBD1|TRBJ1-5|TRBV5-1|-
CASSLTGGYNQPQHF
TGCGCCAGCAGCTTAACAGGGGGCTACAATCAGCCCCAGCATTTT
>-|TRBJ2-1|TRBV20-1|-
CSALNYNEQFF
TGCAGTGCCCTGAATTACAATGAGCAGTTCTTC
>-|TRBJ1-1|TRBV5-8|few
CASSRHQRGTEAFF
TGTGCCAGCAGCAGACACCAACGGGGCACTGAAGCTTTCTTT
>-|TRBJ2-7|TRBV19|-
CASRQRAASYEQYF
TGTGCCAGTAGGCAGAGGGCCGCGTCCTACGAGCAGTACTTC
>-|TRBJ1-3|TRBV9|-
CASSVAGGLSGNTIYF
TGTGCCAGCAGCGTAGCTGGCGGGCTCTCTGGAAACACCATATATTTT
>TRBD1|TRBJ2-3|TRBV2|-
CASSPGGADTQYF
TGTGCCAGCAGCCCAGGGGGCGCAGATACGCAGTATTTT
>-|TRBJ2-7|TRBV5-1|-
CASSLVIGGSRDYEQYF
TGCGCCAGCAGCTTGGTGATTGGCGGGTCGCGGGACTACGAGCAGTACTTC
>TRBD1|TRBJ2-7|TRBV5-1|-
CASSLGTGVHEQYF
TGCGCCAGCAGCTTGGGGACAGGGGTTCACGAGCAGTACTTC
>-|TRBJ2-3|TRBV14|-
CASSQVGPDTQYF
TGTGCCAGCAGCCAAGTGGGGCCAGATACGCAGTATTTT
>-|TRBJ1-5|TRBV2|few
CASSETTAYQPQHF
TGTGCCAGCAGTGAAACGACAGCTTATCAGCCCCAGCATTTT
>TRBD1|TRBJ2-4|TRBV19|-
CASSMKGQGASKNIQYF
TGTGCCAGTAGTATGAAGGGACAGGGGGCTTCCAAAAACATTCAGTACTTC
>TRBD1|TRBJ1-1|TRBV5-1|-
CASSLVAGGDTEAFF
TGCGCCAGCAGCTTGGTGGCAGGGGGAGACACTGAAGCTTTCTTT
>-|TRBJ1-5|TRBV5-5|-
CASSLIGEGNQPQHF
TGTGCCAGCAGCTTGATCGGGGAGGGCAATCAGCCCCAGCATTTT
>-|TRBJ1-6|TRBV3-1/TRBV3-2|-
CASSQGPSSPNSPLHF
TGTGCCAGCAGCCAAGGCCCCTCAAGCCCTAATTCACCCCTCCACTTT
>-|TRBJ1-4|TRBV7-6|-
CASSLAATNEKLFF
TGTGCCAGCAGCTTAGCTGCAACTAATGAAAAACTGTTTTTT
>-|TRBJ1-5|TRBV21-1|-
CARKVTSPIGQPQHF
TGTGCCAGAAAAGTCACCTCCCCTATAGGTCAGCCCCAGCATTTT
>TRBD1|TRBJ1-3|TRBV5-4|-
CASSPETGVSGNTIYF
TGTGCCAGCAGCCCCGAGACAGGGGTCTCTGGAAACACCATATATTTT
>TRBD2|TRBJ2-1|TRBV7-9|-
CASSPTQLAAYNEQFF
TGTGCCAGCAGCCCAACTCAACTAGCGGCCTACAATGAGCAGTTCTTC
>-|TRBJ2-3|TRBV9|-
CASSLRMGGDTQYF
TGTGCCAGCAGCCTTCGGATGGGAGGAGATACGCAGTATTTT
>TRBD1|TRBJ2-3|TRBV5-1|-
CASSLRTGGTDTQYF
TGCGCCAGCAGCTTGCGGACAGGGGGCACCGATACGCAGTATTTT
>-|TRBJ2-6|TRBV6-5|-
CASTIGAAGANVLTF
TGTGCCAGCACAATCGGAGCGGCCGGGGCCAACGTCCTGACTTTC
>-|TRBJ2-1|TRBV5-1|-
CASSFLGEGRGSNEQFF
TGCGCCAGCAGCTTCTTAGGAGAAGGAAGGGGCTCCAATGAGCAGTTCTTC
>-|TRBJ1-5|TRBV6-1|-
CASSQGARGGNQPQHF
TGTGCCAGCAGTCAAGGGGCCAGGGGAGGCAATCAGCCCCAGCATTTT
>TRBD1|TRBJ1-1|TRBV19|-
CASKVLGQGNTEAFF
TGTGCCAGTAAGGTTTTGGGACAGGGAAACACTGAAGCTTTCTTT
>-|TRBJ1-2|TRBV3-1/TRBV3-2|-
CASSHGGGYGYTF
TGTGCCAGCAGCCACGGGGGTGGGTATGGCTACACCTTC
>TRBD1|TRBJ2-1|TRBV29-1|few
CSVRGTGLNEQFF
TGCAGCGTTAGGGGGACAGGGTTAAATGAGCAGTTCTTC
>-|TRBJ2-1|TRBV29-1|-
CSVDGGVFYNEQFF
TGCAGCGTTGACGGAGGGGTATTTTACAATGAGCAGTTCTTC